This T cell receptor beta chain was sequenced for a study of T cell repertoires in ileal Crohn's disease. As for the study in general: Every patient was operated on for stricturing (about 60%) or penetrating (approximately 39%) complications. Study outcomes and limitations: High-frequency clones were more common in sorted CD8 than CD4 cells. Endoscopic recurrence occurred in every patient whose clonality exceeded 26.8%.

CDR1 and CDR2 from the germline V gene are SGHTA and FQGTGA. The CDR3 runs to 16 residues. The V end was cut by 4 bases, the J end by 0 bases, with 12 bases between. Before sorting, lamina propria lymphocytes were separated from surgical specimens by density gradient. The data were produced by immunoSEQ multiplex PCR, yet TCRdb's version contains in-frame clones alone and is incomplete. This table holds approximately 2,700 clones, roughly 87% found once. This clone appeared a single time. The target antigen is unknown. The sequence derives from an adult with Crohn's disease. Sequencing used CD4+ T cells sorted from the ileum. This chain uses TRBV7-3 with TRBJ2-2; D is ambiguous. The CDR3 DNA sequence: TGTGCCAGCAGCTCCCAGGCGTTCGCGAACACCGGGGAGCTGTTTTTT. Encoded protein: CASSSQAFANTGELFF. The full variable domain, completed using reference TRBV7-3 and TRBJ2-2, is GAGVSQTPSNKVTEKGKYVELRCDPISGHTALYWYRQSLGQGPEFLIYFQGTGAADDSGLPNDRFFAVRPEGSVSTLKIQRTERGDSAVYLCASSSQAFANTGELFFGEGSRLTVL.